These 21 T cell receptor beta chains came from one sample sequenced in a study of graft-versus-host responses after intestinal transplantation. This table comes from immunoSEQ multiplex PCR, and its TCRdb copy is limited to in-frame clones, with some not included. The sample carries approximately 60,000 clones, around 90% recorded once. The sample consisted of PBMCs, taken 26 days after transplant. All receptors derive from a human patient who received an intestinal transplant, so some T cells may come from the graft donor.

This chain joins TRBV19 and TRBJ1-2; 10 bases fit TRBD1. The CDR3 is made up of 14 amino acids. V dropped 6 bases and J dropped 3; count of bases not matched to a gene: 4. Germline V CDR1 and CDR2: LNHDA, SQIVND (reference sequence). For the CDR3, the DNA is TGTGCCAGTAGATACGGGACAGGGGACTATGGCTACACCTTC. Its protein product is CASRYGTGDYGYTF.

The chain uses TRBV6-5 and TRBJ2-5, with 10 bases identical to TRBD2. CDR1 is MNHEY and CDR2 is SVGAGI in the germline V gene. The ends lost 0 bases at V and 5 bases at J; junction bases unmatched: 6. The CDR3 sequence is 16 residues long. The DNA for the CDR3 is TGTGCCAGCAGTTACTCGAGTACTAGCGGGGATGAGACCCAGTACTTC. Encoded protein: CASSYSSTSGDETQYF.

The chain couples TRBV5-1 to TRBJ2-1; D is perhaps TRBD2 (7 bases). V shed 0 bases and J shed 9 bases, with 16 bases lying between them. The V gene's germline CDR1 is SGHRS and CDR2 YFSETQ. The CDR3 sequence is 15 residues long. CDR3 sequence (DNA): TGCGCCAGCAGCTTGGAGGGGGGACTATCTAGTGAGCAGTTCTTC. Protein product: CASSLEGGLSSEQFF.

CDR3 sequence reads: CASSPTTGGGTEAFF. The CDR3 nucleotides read TGTGCCAGCTCCCCTACCACAGGGGGTGGCACTGAAGCTTTCTTT. The chain links TRBV18 to TRBJ1-1; 8 bases line up with TRBD1. The CDR3 sequence is 15 residues long. Per the germline V gene, CDR1 is KGHSH and CDR2 is LQKENI. With V trimmed by 6 bases and J by 4 bases, 10 bases remained unmatched.

The V and J genes are TRBV5-4 and TRBJ2-1, with D uncertain. V lost 5 bases to trimming and J lost 4 bases, with 4 bases between them. The germline gives CDR1 SGHNT, CDR2 YYREEE (reference sequence). The CDR3 has 11 residues. As DNA, the CDR3 is TGTGCCAGCAGACAGTACAATGAGCAGTTCTTC. Translating it yields CASRQYNEQFF.

J is TRBJ1-1 and V is TRBV4-1; TRBD1 aligns across 7 bases. Germline loops: CDR1 MGHRA, CDR2 YSYEKL. The CDR3 spans 16 residues. Unmatched junction bases numbered 10, after V lost 2 bases and J lost 4 bases. CDR3 sequence reads: CASSQSGVPGGTEAFF. CDR3 nucleotides: TGCGCCAGCAGCCAATCGGGGGTACCAGGGGGCACTGAAGCTTTCTTT.

CDR3 loop: CASSEFGQGSSPLHF. The CDR3 DNA sequence: TGTGCCAGTAGTGAGTTCGGACAGGGATCTTCACCCCTCCACTTT. The chain recombines TRBV19 with TRBJ1-6; 8 nucleotides align to TRBD1. Germline values: CDR1 LNHDA, CDR2 SQIVND (reference sequence). This CDR3 region has 15 residues. Trimming at V came to 5 bases and at J to 9 bases, leaving 9 bases not matched to a gene.

The gene calls are TRBV9 and TRBJ2-7, with 11 bases matching TRBD2. Germline V CDR1 and CDR2: SGDLS, YYNGEE. The trim removed 3 bases at V and 2 bases at J, leaving 4 bases unmatched. The CDR3 is 15 residues long. CDR3 protein: CASSESSGGTYEQYF. CDR3 coding DNA: TGTGCCAGCAGCGAATCTAGCGGGGGGACCTACGAGCAGTACTTC.

The rearrangement links TRBV10-3 to TRBJ1-1, with a possible D match to TRBD1 (5 bases). CDR1 and CDR2 (germline): ENHRY, SYGVKD. This CDR3 spans 17 amino acids. The CDR3 region has the DNA TGTGCTTCCCTGGGTAGACAGCGGAGGGCCGAGAACACTGAAGCTTTCTTT. Residues: CASLGRQRRAENTEAFF.

The rearrangement links TRBV6-1 to TRBJ2-5, with D possibly being TRBD1 (5 bases). The CDR3 length is 16 residues. V lost 0 bases and J 4 bases, leaving 15 bases between the germline ends. Germline-derived CDR1 and CDR2 are MNHNS and SASEGT. CDR3 coding DNA: TGTGCCAGCAGTGAAGCGCTTAAGGGGCTCCTAGAGACCCAGTACTTC. Encoded protein: CASSEALKGLLETQYF.

This chain uses TRBV10-3 with TRBJ2-5; 11 nucleotides match TRBD2. The V gene's germline CDR1 is ENHRY and CDR2 SYGVKD. V gave up 2 bases and J gave up 2 bases; unmatched junction bases: 1. The CDR3 extends over 15 amino acids. CDR3 loop: CAISEIAGGQETQYF. CDR3 bases: TGTGCCATCAGTGAGATAGCGGGAGGGCAAGAGACCCAGTACTTC.

The CDR3 protein is CASRPGQLDFGYNSPLHF. In nucleotides, the CDR3 is TGTGCCAGCAGGCCGGGACAGTTGGATTTCGGCTATAATTCACCCCTCCACTTT. V and J are TRBV28 and TRBJ1-6, with 7 bases fitting TRBD1. Germline V gene sequence: CDR1 MDHEN, CDR2 SYDVKM. The CDR3 totals 18 residues. J gave up 3 bases and V 6 bases, and 14 bases lay outside the gene matches.

The gene calls are TRBV25-1 and TRBJ1-2, with a weak D call TRBD1 (6 bases). CDR1 and CDR2 (germline): MGHDK, SYGVNS. The CDR3 is 13 amino acids. The germline V and J ends were trimmed by 6 bases and 4 bases, with 12 bases remaining between them. The CDR3: CASSLSDSYGYTF. CDR3 nucleotides: TGTGCCAGCAGCCTCTCGGACAGCTATGGCTACACCTTC.

The chain uses TRBV19 and TRBJ1-6; TRBD1 is a possible D gene (5 bases). The germline V gene has CDR1 LNHDA and CDR2 SQIVND (reference sequence). This CDR3 contains 13 residues. Trimming left V 3 bases short and J 10 bases short, with 10 bases between. The CDR3 loop is CASSIPGYSPLHF. Here the CDR3 DNA reads TGTGCCAGTAGTATCCCAGGGTACTCACCCCTCCACTTT.

The chain is built from TRBV27 and TRBJ2-7; TRBD1 agrees at 8 bases. Germline V lookup: CDR1 MNHEY, CDR2 SMNVEV (reference sequence). Losses at the gene ends were 3 bases for V and 2 bases for J; bases not matched to a gene: 12. The CDR3 has 17 amino acids. The CDR3 loop reads CASSLRWTGIEAYEQYF. CDR3 coding DNA: TGTGCCAGCAGTTTGCGCTGGACAGGGATTGAGGCCTACGAGCAGTACTTC.

The rearrangement links TRBV6-6 to TRBJ1-5, with no clear D. CDR1 and CDR2 (germline): MNHNY, SVGAGI (reference sequence). The CDR3 totals 15 residues. With 5 bases removed from V and 1 base from J, the gap between germline ends came to 12 bases. CDR3 residues: CASSPGKGSNQPQHF. In DNA, the CDR3 is TGTGCCAGCAGTCCCGGGAAGGGAAGCAATCAGCCCCAGCATTTT.

The J gene is TRBJ2-5, the V gene TRBV5-4; D remains ambiguous. The germline V gene has CDR1 SGHNT and CDR2 YYREEE (reference sequence). This CDR3 comprises 13 residues. V shed 4 bases and J shed 2 bases, with 9 bases lying between them. DNA for the CDR3: TGTGCCAGCAGCCCTTCGGGTCAAGAGACCCAGTACTTC. It yields the protein CASSPSGQETQYF.

V is TRBV28 and J is TRBJ2-7, with D perhaps matching TRBD1 (5 bases). The V and J ends lost 6 bases and 4 bases respectively, with 16 bases between them. The germline V gene has CDR1 MDHEN and CDR2 SYDVKM. There are 14 residues in the CDR3. CDR3 in DNA: TGTGCCAGCAGCCTCACGACAGTGCTTTACGAGCAGTACTTC. Protein: CASSLTTVLYEQYF.

The chain has TRBV6-1 and TRBJ2-3; perhaps TRBD1 as D (6 bases). The CDR3 is made up of 16 amino acids. With 2 bases removed from V and 6 bases from J, the gap between germline ends came to 18 bases. Germline V gene data show CDR1 as MNHNS and CDR2 as SASEGT. CDR3 bases: TGTGCCAGCAGTGAAAAGTACAGGGAAATTATGGATACGCAGTATTTT. Translating gives CASSEKYREIMDTQYF.

This chain links TRBV6-5 with TRBJ1-3, with a weak D call TRBD1 (6 bases). Per germline, CDR1 MNHEY and CDR2 SVGAGI. Trimming pared 5 bases from V and 4 bases from J, leaving 12 bases between. CDR3 length: 14 amino acids. DNA for the CDR3: TGTGCCAGCAGTGAACAGGGATCAGGAAACACCATATATTTT. This sequence encodes CASSEQGSGNTIYF.

This chain joins TRBV2 and TRBJ1-3, with 8 bases aligning to TRBD1. The V gene end was trimmed by 7 bases and the J gene end by 7 bases; junction bases not matched to a gene: 6. Per the germline V gene, CDR1 is SNHLY and CDR2 is FYNNEI. The CDR3 sequence is 13 residues long. The CDR3 reads CASTLDRANTIYF. CDR3 in DNA: TGTGCCAGCACTTTGGACAGGGCGAACACCATATATTTT.